Shown below are 22 T cell receptor beta chains from a single sample sequenced in a study of identical twins. MiXCR, applied by TCRdb to the 5' RACE reads, yields one record per CDR3 protein. This sample carries around 530,000 distinct CDR3 sequences, approximately 14% of them seen once, and the ten largest clones take roughly 0.44%. The same specimen was also included in a second study, on yellow fever vaccine responses in identical twins.

Sequenced input: CD4+ T cells sorted from blood. These receptors originate from a woman in her late teens or twenties in good health.

This clonotype was counted at least ten times. The chain combines TRBV29-1 with TRBJ2-7, with D hard to call. This CDR3 spans 11 amino acids. V lost 4 bases, J lost 2 bases, and 6 bases lay in between. The V gene's germline CDR1 is SQVTM and CDR2 ANQGSEA. CDR3 region: CSVVGTYEQYF. The CDR3 DNA reads TGCAGCGTTGTAGGCACCTACGAGCAGTACTTC.

The chain recombines TRBV6-6 with TRBJ1-2, with D maybe TRBD1 (5 bases). Germline V gene sequence: CDR1 MNHNY, CDR2 SVGAGI (reference sequence). This CDR3 is built from 12 residues. V was pared by 7 bases and J by 3 bases, with 9 bases between. The CDR3 sequence is CASTGGDYGYTF. In nucleotides, the CDR3 is TGTGCCAGCACCGGGGGGGACTATGGCTACACCTTC.

J is TRBJ1-6 and V is TRBV27; the match to TRBD1 covers 9 bases. Germline CDR1 and CDR2: MNHEY and SMNVEV (reference sequence). Trimming removed 5 bases from V and 7 bases from J; junction bases left unmatched: 6. This CDR3 comprises 15 residues. The CDR3 DNA reads TGTGCCAGCAGTACAGGGGGCGCGGGGAATTCACCCCTCCACTTT. This encodes CASSTGGAGNSPLHF.

This rearrangement joins TRBV27 to TRBJ2-1; 9 bases fit TRBD2. The V and J ends lost 6 bases and 7 bases, in that order; junction bases with no gene match: 10. Germline CDR1 MNHEY, CDR2 SMNVEV (reference sequence). The CDR3 is made up of 15 amino acids. Here the CDR3 reads CASSRGGGAWNEQFF. The CDR3 bases are TGTGCCAGCAGCCGGGGCGGGGGGGCTTGGAATGAGCAGTTCTTC.

This chain connects TRBV5-1 to TRBJ2-7; 8 bases match TRBD1. Per the germline V gene, CDR1 is SGHRS and CDR2 is YFSETQ. The J segment lost 4 bases and the V segment lost 4 bases, leaving 7 bases of the junction unmatched. The CDR3 extends over 14 amino acids. CDR3 in amino acids: CASSADRAPYEQYV. The DNA for the CDR3 is TGCGCCAGCAGCGCGGACAGGGCGCCTTACGAGCAGTACGTC.

This sequence joins TRBV10-3 and TRBJ2-1, with D perhaps TRBD1 or TRBD2 (6 bases each). CDR1 is ENHRY and CDR2 is SYGVKD in the germline V gene. Deletions cut 4 bases from V and 6 bases from J, with 7 bases between. The CDR3 has 12 residues. CDR3 sequence: CAISAGANEQFF. In DNA, the CDR3 is TGTGCCATCAGTGCGGGGGCCAATGAGCAGTTCTTC.

This clonotype turned up a few times. The V gene is TRBV6-1, the J gene TRBJ1-3; no reliable D call. V lost 5 bases and J lost 3, with 14 bases in between. The CDR3 covers 15 residues. CDR1 MNHNS and CDR2 SASEGT come from the germline V gene. CDR3 amino acids: CASSLARIDGNTIYF. The CDR3 nucleotides are TGTGCCAGCAGTCTAGCCAGGATCGATGGAAACACCATATATTTT.

This clonotype has just a few counts. The chain uses TRBV25-1 and TRBJ1-5, with D uncertain. The V gene's germline CDR1 is MGHDK and CDR2 SYGVNS. The CDR3 has 13 amino acids. V shed 2 bases and J shed 1 base, with 3 bases lying between them. DNA for the CDR3: TGTGCCAGCAGTGAAGTCAGCAATCAGCCCCAGCATTTT. It is translated as CASSEVSNQPQHF.

V usage is TRBV10-3 and J usage is TRBJ2-1; 10 bases are shared with TRBD2. The CDR3 extends over 15 amino acids. Germline V lookup: CDR1 ENHRY, CDR2 SYGVKD. The ends lost 7 bases at V and 4 bases at J; junction bases unmatched: 7. The CDR3 bases are TGTGCCATCAATGTAGCGGGAGGAGATTACAATGAGCAGTTCTTC. It encodes CAINVAGGDYNEQFF.

This clonotype showed up just a few times. The genes are TRBV2 and TRBJ2-2; D is unclear. CDR3 size: 13 residues. Germline values: CDR1 SNHLY, CDR2 FYNNEI. Trimming took off 4 bases at V and 6 bases at J, with 9 bases between the two ends. CDR3 DNA sequence: TGTGCCAGCAGTGGTTGGACGGCCGGGGAGCTGTTTTTT. It specifies CASSGWTAGELFF.

This clonotype is a singleton in its sample. This chain connects TRBV28 to TRBJ2-7; D gene unclear. Trimming removed 5 bases at V and 2 bases at J, with 13 bases between. This CDR3 region has 14 residues. Germline assignment: CDR1 MDHEN and CDR2 SYDVKM. The CDR3 spells CASSHQGPPYEQYV. The CDR3 DNA reads as TGTGCCAGCAGTCACCAAGGCCCCCCCTACGAGCAGTACGTC.

V gene TRBV5-5 combines with J gene TRBJ2-7, with D possibly being TRBD1 (6 bases). Trimming shortened V by 0 bases and J by 2 bases, and 12 bases separated the two germline ends. The CDR3 sequence is 15 residues long. In germline, CDR1 is SGHKS, CDR2 YYEKEE (reference sequence). DNA of the CDR3: TGTGCCAGCAGCTTGGCCAGAGGGGGAACCTACGAGCAGTACTTC. It is translated as CASSLARGGTYEQYF.

A few counts support this clonotype. This rearrangement joins TRBV9 to TRBJ2-1; tentatively, D is TRBD1 (5 bases). The CDR3 consists of 18 residues. The germline gives CDR1 SGDLS, CDR2 YYNGEE. V lost 0 bases to trimming and J lost 0 bases, with 16 bases between them. CDR3 region: CASSVEPSHRNSYNEQFF. Written as DNA, the CDR3 is TGTGCCAGCAGCGTAGAACCCTCCCACAGGAACTCCTACAATGAGCAGTTCTTC.

This clonotype was seen at least ten times. The rearrangement joins TRBV11-1 to TRBJ1-5; tentatively, D is TRBD1 (6 bases). Trimming took off 3 bases at V and 1 base at J, with 19 bases between the two ends. The CDR3 runs 18 residues. Germline V gives CDR1 SGHAT, CDR2 FQDESV (reference sequence). The CDR3 here is CASSFHPLWDTSNQPQHF. Here the CDR3 DNA reads TGTGCCAGCAGCTTCCATCCCCTTTGGGACACGAGCAATCAGCCCCAGCATTTT.

This clonotype was found a few times. The chain uses TRBV29-1 and TRBJ2-2; D may match TRBD1 or TRBD2 (5 bases each). The CDR3 covers 15 residues. The ends were cut back, 5 bases at V and 0 bases at J, with 13 bases in the middle. CDR1 is SQVTM and CDR2 is ANQGSEA in the germline V gene. The CDR3 nucleotides are TGCAGCGTTACCGTACCGGGACCGAACACCGGGGAGCTGTTTTTT. It translates to CSVTVPGPNTGELFF.

The genes are TRBV10-3 and TRBJ2-2; 10 bases fit TRBD1. CDR1 ENHRY and CDR2 SYGVKD come from the germline V gene. V was clipped by 10 bases and J by 2 bases; unmatched bases: 7. The CDR3 loop spans 15 amino acids. DNA for the CDR3: TGTGCCACCGGCCCGACAGGGGGCAACACCGGGGAGCTGTTTTTT. It specifies CATGPTGGNTGELFF.

This clonotype has a handful of counts. The chain uses TRBV11-3 and TRBJ2-2; unclear D gene. V shed 5 bases and J shed 1 base, with 17 bases lying between them. There are 17 residues in the CDR3. Germline lookup yields CDR1 SGHNT and CDR2 YENEEA. The CDR3 DNA reads TGTGCCAGCAGCCCCATACCGTATATTGAGAACACCGGGGAGCTGTTTTTT. Amino acids: CASSPIPYIENTGELFF.

This clonotype has just a few counts. V and J are TRBV15 and TRBJ2-3; D might be TRBD1 (6 bases). CDR3 size: 17 residues. V lost 5 bases to trimming and J lost 4 bases, with 22 bases between them. Germline CDR1 reads LNHNV; CDR2 reads YYDKDF (reference sequence). This chain's CDR3 is CATSHLGGGEGADTQYF. The CDR3 nucleotides read TGTGCCACCAGCCACTTGGGTGGGGGCGAAGGGGCAGATACGCAGTATTTT.

This chain joins TRBV28 and TRBJ1-5; D ambiguous. Germline CDR1 is MDHEN and CDR2 is SYDVKM. The CDR3 runs 15 residues. Trimming removed 3 bases from V and 5 bases from J, with 14 bases in between. This CDR3 reads CASSFPTQYHQPQHF. CDR3 sequence (DNA): TGTGCCAGCAGTTTCCCCACACAGTACCATCAGCCCCAGCATTTT.

Here the CDR3 reads CASSLGLRATNEKLFF. In nucleotides, the CDR3 is TGTGCCAGCAGCTTAGGCTTGAGAGCAACTAATGAAAAACTGTTTTTT. The J gene is TRBJ1-4, the V gene TRBV11-3, with D uncertain. The CDR3 has 16 residues. Trimming took 1 base from V and 0 from J, leaving 9 bases between them. Germline-derived CDR1 and CDR2 are SGHNT and YENEEA.

This clonotype was seen more than once but under ten times. The genes are TRBV20-1 and TRBJ2-1; 12 nucleotides agree with TRBD2. J was trimmed by 3 bases and V by 0 bases; bases with no gene match: 3. The CDR3 covers 16 residues. Looked up from germline, CDR1 is DFQATT and CDR2 is SNEGSKA (reference sequence). The CDR3, as DNA: TGCAGTGCTAGAGATTCGACTAGCGGGAGCTACAATGAGCAGTTCTTC. Translated: CSARDSTSGSYNEQFF.

This clonotype has only a few counts. V gene TRBV20-1 combines with J gene TRBJ2-7, with 8 bases identical to TRBD2. The CDR3 runs 14 residues. Germline trimming cut 6 bases from V and 2 bases from J; bases unmatched to any gene: 9. Germline CDR1 and CDR2: DFQATT and SNEGSKA (reference sequence). CDR3 amino acids: CSASLAGGTYEQYF. The CDR3 coding sequence is TGCAGTGCGTCTCTGGCGGGAGGAACCTACGAGCAGTACTTC.